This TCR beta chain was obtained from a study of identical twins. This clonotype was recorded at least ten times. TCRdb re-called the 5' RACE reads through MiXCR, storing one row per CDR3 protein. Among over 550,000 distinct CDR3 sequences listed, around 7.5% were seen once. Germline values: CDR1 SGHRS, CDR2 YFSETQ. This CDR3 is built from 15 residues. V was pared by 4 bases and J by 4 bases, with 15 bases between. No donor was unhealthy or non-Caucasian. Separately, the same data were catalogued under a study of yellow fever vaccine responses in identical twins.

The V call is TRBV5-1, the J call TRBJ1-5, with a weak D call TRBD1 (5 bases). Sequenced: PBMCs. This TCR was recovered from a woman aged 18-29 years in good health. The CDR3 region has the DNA TGCGCCAGCAGCCCGTCCGGGACCAATAATCAGCCCCAGCATTTT. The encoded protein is CASSPSGTNNQPQHF.